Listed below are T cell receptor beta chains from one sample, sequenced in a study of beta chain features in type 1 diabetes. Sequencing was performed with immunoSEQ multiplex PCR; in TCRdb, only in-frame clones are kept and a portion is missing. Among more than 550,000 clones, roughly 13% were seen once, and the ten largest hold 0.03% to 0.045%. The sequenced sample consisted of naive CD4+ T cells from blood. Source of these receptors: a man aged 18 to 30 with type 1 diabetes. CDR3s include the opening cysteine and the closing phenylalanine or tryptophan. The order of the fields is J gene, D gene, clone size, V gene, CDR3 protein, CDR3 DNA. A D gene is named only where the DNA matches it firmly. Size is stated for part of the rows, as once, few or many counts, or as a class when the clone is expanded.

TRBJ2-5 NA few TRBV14 CASSQIERGIPKETQYF TGTGCCAGCAGCCAAATAGAGAGGGGGATTCCCAAAGAGACCCAGTACTTC
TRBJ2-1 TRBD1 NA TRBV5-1 CASSSTWTGGYEQFF TGCGCCAGCAGCTCCACCTGGACAGGGGGCTATGAGCAGTTCTTC
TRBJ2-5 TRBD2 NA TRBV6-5 CASSYGTSGQETQYF TGTGCCAGCAGTTACGGGACTAGCGGCCAAGAGACCCAGTACTTC
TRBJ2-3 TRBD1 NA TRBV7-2 CASSSRQGNTDTQYF TGTGCCAGCAGCTCTCGACAGGGTAACACAGATACGCAGTATTTT
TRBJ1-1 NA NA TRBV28 CASTDRGGSFEAFF TGTGCCAGCACCGATCGAGGGGGATCTTTTGAAGCTTTCTTT
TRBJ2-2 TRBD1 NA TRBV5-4 CASSSQQGAVYTGELFF TGTGCCAGCAGCTCCCAACAGGGGGCTGTGTACACCGGGGAGCTGTTTTTT
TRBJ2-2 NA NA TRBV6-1 CASSAQGYTGELFF TGTGCCAGCAGTGCACAGGGATACACCGGGGAGCTGTTTTTT
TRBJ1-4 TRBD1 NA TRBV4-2 CASSQDPRTGGPNEKLFF TGTGCCAGCAGCCAAGATCCTAGGACAGGGGGACCTAATGAAAAACTGTTTTTT
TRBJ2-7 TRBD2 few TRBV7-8 CASSPRGSGQVEQYF TGTGCCAGCAGCCCAAGGGGTAGCGGGCAAGTCGAGCAGTACTTC
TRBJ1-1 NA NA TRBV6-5 CASTAPGHSPEAFF TGTGCCAGCACGGCCCCGGGACACTCCCCCGAAGCTTTCTTT
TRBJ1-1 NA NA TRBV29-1 CSVVQAPTEAFF TGCAGCGTTGTCCAAGCGCCCACTGAAGCTTTCTTT
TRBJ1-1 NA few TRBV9 CASSVAFGIGDTEAFF TGTGCCAGCAGCGTAGCTTTTGGGATTGGGGACACTGAAGCTTTCTTT
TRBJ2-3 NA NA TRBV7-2 CASSSATDTQYF TGTGCCAGCAGCTCTGCCACAGATACGCAGTATTTT
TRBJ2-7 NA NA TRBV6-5 CASSRYVGPYEQYF TGTGCCAGCAGTCGGTACGTGGGGCCCTACGAGCAGTACTTC
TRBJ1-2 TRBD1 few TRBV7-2 CASSFQGAQNGYTF TGTGCCAGCAGCTTCCAGGGGGCACAGAATGGCTACACCTTC
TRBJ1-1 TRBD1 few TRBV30 CAWGKTGGTEAFF TGTGCCTGGGGTAAGACAGGGGGGACTGAAGCTTTCTTT
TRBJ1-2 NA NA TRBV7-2 CASSPRGRKIYGYTF TGTGCCAGCAGCCCAAGGGGTCGGAAAATCTATGGCTACACCTTC
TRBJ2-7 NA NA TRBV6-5 CASSYSRSTYEQYF TGTGCCAGCAGTTACTCGAGATCCACCTACGAGCAGTACTTC
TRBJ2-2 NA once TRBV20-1 CSARKEGELFF TGCAGTGCTAGGAAGGAGGGGGAGCTGTTTTTT
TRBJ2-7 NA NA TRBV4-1 CASSQDMRTEQYF TGCGCCAGCAGCCAAGACATGAGAACCGAGCAGTACTTC
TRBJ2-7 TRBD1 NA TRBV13 CASSLGDRGTYEQYF TGTGCCAGCAGCTTGGGGGACAGGGGGACCTACGAGCAGTACTTC
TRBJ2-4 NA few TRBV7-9 CASRPPGLAKNIQYF TGTGCCAGCAGGCCCCCCGGTCTAGCCAAAAACATTCAGTACTTC
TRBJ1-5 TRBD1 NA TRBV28 CASIKTGERQPQHF TGTGCCAGCATAAAGACAGGGGAGCGTCAGCCCCAGCATTTT
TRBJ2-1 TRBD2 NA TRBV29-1 CSVDTASGGDEQFF TGCAGCGTTGACACGGCTAGCGGGGGTGATGAGCAGTTCTTC
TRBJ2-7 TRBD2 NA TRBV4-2 CASSQGGLAGAYEQYF TGTGCCAGCAGCCAAGGCGGACTAGCGGGGGCCTACGAGCAGTACTTC
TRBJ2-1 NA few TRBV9 CASSPHRVAFYNEQFF TGTGCCAGCAGCCCCCACAGGGTGGCCTTCTACAATGAGCAGTTCTTC
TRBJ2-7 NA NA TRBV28 CASMGSSYEQYF TGTGCCAGCATGGGTAGCTCCTACGAGCAGTACTTC
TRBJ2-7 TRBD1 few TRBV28 CASLGQGYEQYF TGTGCCAGCCTCGGACAGGGCTACGAGCAGTACTTC
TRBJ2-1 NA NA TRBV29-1 CSVEGGISYNEQFF TGCAGCGTTGAGGGGGGAATCTCCTACAATGAGCAGTTCTTC
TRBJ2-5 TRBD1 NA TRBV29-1 CSVAGQGVRETQYF TGCAGCGTTGCTGGACAGGGGGTTCGAGAGACCCAGTACTTC
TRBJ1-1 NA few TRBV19 CASSSDRNTEAFF TGTGCCAGTAGTTCGGACAGGAACACTGAAGCTTTCTTT
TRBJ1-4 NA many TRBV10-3 CAISDRENNEKLFF TGTGCCATCAGTGACAGGGAAAATAATGAAAAACTGTTTTTT
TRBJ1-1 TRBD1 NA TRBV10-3 CAISGTGTGALRTEAFF TGTGCCATCAGTGGAACCGGGACAGGCGCCTTGAGGACTGAAGCTTTCTTT
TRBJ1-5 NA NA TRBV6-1 CASSEAIRQGDQPQHF TGTGCCAGCAGTGAAGCAATAAGGCAGGGAGATCAGCCCCAGCATTTT
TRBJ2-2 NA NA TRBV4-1 CASSLNYGIPTGELFF TGCGCCAGCAGCCTCAATTACGGGATCCCAACCGGGGAGCTGTTTTTT
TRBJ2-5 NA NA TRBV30 CAWSRGTEETQYF TGTGCCTGGAGTCGGGGGACTGAAGAGACCCAGTACTTC
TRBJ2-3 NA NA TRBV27 CASSSGQRWDTQYF TGTGCCAGCAGTTCAGGACAGCGATGGGATACGCAGTATTTT
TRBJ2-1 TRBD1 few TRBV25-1 CASTSLGGLTTHNEQFF TGTGCCAGCACCTCGCTAGGGGGCCTGACGACACACAATGAGCAGTTCTTC
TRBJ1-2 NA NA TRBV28 CASSFNWARPSDYGYTF TGTGCCAGCAGTTTTAACTGGGCCAGGCCCTCAGATTATGGCTACACCTTC
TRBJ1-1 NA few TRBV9 CASSVVTETEAFF TGTGCCAGCAGCGTAGTAACAGAAACTGAAGCTTTCTTT
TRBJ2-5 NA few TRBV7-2 CASASLGTQYF TGTGCCAGCGCCAGCCTTGGGACCCAGTACTTC
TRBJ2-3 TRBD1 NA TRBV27 CASSLQGASDTQYF TGTGCCAGCAGCTTACAGGGGGCGTCGGATACGCAGTATTTT
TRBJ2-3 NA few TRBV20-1 CSARGPDTQYF TGCAGTGCTCGGGGGCCAGATACGCAGTATTTT
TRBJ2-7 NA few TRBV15 CATSRDSRGPYEQYF TGTGCCACCAGCAGAGATAGTAGGGGCCCCTACGAGCAGTACTTC
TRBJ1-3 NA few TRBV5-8 CASNSGAPLSNTIYF TGTGCCAGCAACTCAGGGGCCCCCCTTTCAAACACCATATATTTT
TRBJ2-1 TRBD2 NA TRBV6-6 CASSYSRNLADNEQFF TGTGCCAGCAGTTACTCGAGGAACCTAGCGGACAATGAGCAGTTCTTC
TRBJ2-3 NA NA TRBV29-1 CSVDSLTDTQYF TGCAGCGTTGATTCGTTGACAGATACGCAGTATTTT
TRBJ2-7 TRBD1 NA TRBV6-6 CASSPRTGGMGYEQYF TGTGCCAGCAGTCCGAGGACAGGGGGCATGGGCTACGAGCAGTACTTC
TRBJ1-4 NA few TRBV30 CAWSVSGEKLFF TGTGCCTGGAGTGTTTCCGGCGAAAAACTGTTTTTT
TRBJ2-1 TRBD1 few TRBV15 CATSRGQGHYNEQFF TGTGCCACCAGCAGAGGACAGGGACATTACAATGAGCAGTTCTTC
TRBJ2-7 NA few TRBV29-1 CSVRRGDGGEQYF TGCAGCGTCCGCAGGGGCGACGGAGGTGAGCAGTACTTC
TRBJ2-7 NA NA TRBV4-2 CASSLAQGPPLTYEQYF TGTGCCAGCAGCCTCGCCCAGGGGCCGCCCCTTACCTACGAGCAGTACTTC
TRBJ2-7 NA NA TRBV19 CASSPPDSYEQYF TGTGCCAGTAGTCCCCCGGACAGCTACGAGCAGTACTTC
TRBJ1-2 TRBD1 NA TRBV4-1 CASSQVTGVGGYTF TGCGCCAGCAGCCAAGTAACAGGGGTTGGTGGCTACACCTTC
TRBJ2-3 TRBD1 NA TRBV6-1 CASSEVGTGLDTQYF TGTGCCAGCAGTGAAGTGGGGACAGGGCTAGATACGCAGTATTTT
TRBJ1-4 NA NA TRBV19 CASSPLSDSAEKLFF TGTGCCAGTAGCCCTCTTTCGGATTCGGCCGAAAAACTGTTTTTT
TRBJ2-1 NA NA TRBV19 CASSIGQGQEQFF TGTGCCAGTAGTATCGGCCAGGGGCAGGAGCAGTTCTTC
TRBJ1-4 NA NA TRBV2 CASRWEKLFF TGTGCCAGCAGGTGGGAAAAACTGTTTTTT
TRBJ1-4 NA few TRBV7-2 CASSLSGPQREKLFF TGTGCCAGCAGCTTATCCGGGCCCCAACGGGAAAAACTGTTTTTT
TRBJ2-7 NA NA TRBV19 CASSMGAGESSYEQYF TGTGCCAGTAGTATGGGTGCAGGGGAGAGCTCCTACGAGCAGTACTTC